The table lists the clone carrying this T cell receptor beta chain with a few counts. Its antigen is undetermined. Other nucleotide sequences in the sample specify the same CDR3. This sample was taken from a study of beta chain features in type 1 diabetes. The germline gives CDR1 SQVTM, CDR2 ANQGSEA. V was pared by 6 bases and J by 0 bases, with 4 bases between. The CDR3 extends over 11 amino acids. Findings and caveats of the study: For Type 1 diabetes patients, all four CD4+ subsets carried TCRB CDR3s that were moderately but significantly shorter.

The isolated RNA, all of it, was reverse transcribed, so expressed TCRB transcripts were what got sequenced. Repertoires were generated with immunoSEQ multiplex PCR, while TCRdb's copy carries only in-frame clones and drops some. Here the sample spans about 190,000 clones, under 9.5% being singletons. The genes are TRBV29-1 and TRBJ2-3; D is ambiguous. The sequencing input was central memory CD4+ T cells from blood. The source of this sequence is a man in his late teens or twenties with type 1 diabetes. CDR3 protein: CSVRSTDTQYF. CDR3 DNA sequence: TGCAGCGTGCGCAGCACAGATACGCAGTATTTT.